This T cell receptor (beta chain) was captured by sequencing in a study of blood T cell repertoires in COVID-19. Whole-study context: Sample material is recorded as cDNA or gDNA derived from T cells, B-cell-depleted T cells, or PBMCs.

V shed 8 bases and J shed 5 bases, with 18 bases lying between them. Germline-derived CDR1 and CDR2 are MDHEN and SYDVKM. The CDR3 spans 14 residues. Sequenced by immunoSEQ multiplex PCR; TCRdb stores in-frame clones only, minus some. The sample consists of some 210,000 clones, roughly 81% of them appearing once. The sequence was collected from a woman in her 70s with active or convalescent COVID-19. The rearrangement joins TRBV28 to TRBJ1-1, with D possibly matching TRBD1 (5 bases). The sample was peripheral blood. In DNA, the CDR3 is TGTGCCAGCGGAACAGGTCCCCACGGGACTGAAGCTTTCTTT. It codes for CASGTGPHGTEAFF.